This passage covers 18 T cell receptor beta chains from one sample sequenced in a study of cytomegalovirus exposure and HLA in healthy donors. Here immunoSEQ multiplex PCR was the method, and the copy in TCRdb shows in-frame clones only, minus some. The table includes some 76,000 clones, over 90% detected once. The sequencing input was PBMCs. Every receptor here comes from a woman aged 18-30 years in good health and CMV-seronegative.

The CDR3 protein is CASSEMSPGETQYF. The CDR3 DNA reads as TGTGCCAGCAGTGAAATGTCCCCAGGGGAGACCCAGTACTTC. This chain uses TRBV25-1 with TRBJ2-5; possibly TRBD1 for D (5 bases). CDR3 length equals 14 residues. Looked up from germline, CDR1 is MGHDK and CDR2 is SYGVNS. The V end was cut by 2 bases, the J end by 5 bases, with 12 bases between. The full variable domain, with the rest looked up from reference TRBV25-1 and TRBJ2-5, is EADIYQTPRYLVIGTGKKITLECSQTMGHDKMYWYQQDPGMELHLIHYSYGVNSTEKGDLSSESTVSRIRTEHFPLTLESARPSHTSQYLCASSEMSPGETQYFGPGTRLLVL.

V and J are TRBV5-4 and TRBJ2-2; the match to TRBD2 covers 13 bases. After removal of 4 bases from V and 6 bases from J, the junction contained 6 bases not matched to a gene. The germline CDR1 and CDR2 sequences are SGHNT and YYREEE (reference sequence). The length of the CDR3 is 16 residues. DNA for the CDR3: TGTGCCAGCAGCCCCGGACTAGCGGGGGTTGCCGGGGAGCTGTTTTTT. This gives the protein CASSPGLAGVAGELFF. The variable domain in full, with the rest retrieved from reference TRBV5-4 and TRBJ2-2, is ETGVTQSPTHLIKTRGQQVTLRCSSQSGHNTVSWYQQALGQGPQFIFQYYREEENGRGNFPPRFSGLQFPNYSSELNVNALELDDSALYLCASSPGLAGVAGELFFGEGSRLTVL.

The chain recombines TRBV7-6 with TRBJ2-1; D perhaps matches TRBD2 (5 bases). The CDR3 extends over 15 amino acids. Trimming cost V 4 bases and J 4 bases, with 14 bases left between them. CDR1 SGHVS and CDR2 FNYEAQ come from the germline V gene. Here the CDR3 reads CASSSLGAWYNEQFF. The CDR3 DNA reads TGTGCCAGCAGCTCCCTGGGAGCGTGGTACAATGAGCAGTTCTTC.

This chain links TRBV27 with TRBJ2-7; D is ambiguous. This CDR3 comprises 13 residues. Germline CDR1 and CDR2: MNHEY and SMNVEV (reference sequence). V was cut by 5 bases and J by 0 bases, with 8 bases left in between. CDR3 in DNA: TGTGCCAGCAGTGTCAAACTCTCCTACGAGCAGTACTTC. Its translation: CASSVKLSYEQYF.

The chain couples TRBV7-9 to TRBJ2-7, with 8 positions matching TRBD2. CDR3 length equals 14 residues. J was trimmed by 2 bases and V by 7 bases; bases with no gene match: 7. From germline, CDR1 is SEHNR and CDR2 FQNEAQ (reference sequence). CDR3 bases: TGTGCCAGCACCAGGGCGGGGGGAACCTACGAGCAGTACTTC. This translates into CASTRAGGTYEQYF.

The chain joins TRBV10-1 to TRBJ1-1, with a tentative D call TRBD1 (5 bases). Trimming shortened V by 0 bases and J by 5 bases, and 13 bases separated the two germline ends. This CDR3 is built from 15 residues. Germline CDR1 reads WNHNN; CDR2 reads SYGVQD (reference sequence). The DNA for the CDR3 is TGCGCCAGCAGTGAGTCCGGCAGGGTAGGGACTGAAGCTTTCTTT. This codes for CASSESGRVGTEAFF.

The V and J genes are TRBV27 and TRBJ2-7; TRBD1 matches at 10 bases. CDR3 length equals 13 residues. Germline V gene lookup returns CDR1 MNHEY and CDR2 SMNVEV (reference sequence). V was pared by 8 bases and J by 4 bases, with 5 bases of the junction left unmatched. The CDR3 nucleotides are TGTGCCAGCGCGACAGGGGGCGAGTACGAGCAGTACTTC. It is translated as CASATGGEYEQYF.

This chain connects TRBV6-1 to TRBJ2-1; D is perhaps TRBD1 (6 bases). CDR1 is MNHNS and CDR2 is SASEGT in the germline V gene. The V end lost 4 bases, the J end lost 5 bases, and 27 bases lay between the germline ends. The CDR3 has 19 amino acids. The CDR3 protein is CASSATGPGRLDRDNEQFF. The CDR3 DNA is TGTGCCAGCAGTGCCACAGGGCCCGGGCGTCTGGACCGAGACAATGAGCAGTTCTTC.

The genes are TRBV28 and TRBJ2-1, with TRBD1 matching over 7 bases. Per the germline V gene, CDR1 is MDHEN and CDR2 is SYDVKM. This CDR3 is built from 15 residues. V lost 7 bases and J lost 6; bases outside the gene matches: 12. The CDR3 sequence is CASKSRGLRANEQFF. The CDR3 nucleotides are TGTGCCAGCAAATCGAGGGGGCTCAGGGCCAATGAGCAGTTCTTC.

This chain links TRBV6-1 with TRBJ1-2, with 9 bases lining up with TRBD1. The CDR3 is 13 amino acids. The J segment lost 4 bases and the V segment lost 6 bases, leaving 3 bases of the junction unmatched. The V gene's germline CDR1 is MNHNS and CDR2 SASEGT. As DNA, the CDR3 is TGTGCCAGCAGGGGGGACAGGGCCTATGGCTACACCTTC. Its translation is CASRGDRAYGYTF.

In this sample, this clone turned up once. The CDR3 reads CASSRQVSYEQYF. The CDR3 DNA reads TGTGCCAGTTCCCGACAGGTCTCCTACGAGCAGTACTTC. The chain is built from TRBV7-2 and TRBJ2-7; a weak D match, TRBD1 (6 bases). This CDR3 contains 13 residues. Germline-derived CDR1 and CDR2 are SGHTA and FQGNSA. V dropped 9 bases and J dropped 0 bases, with 12 bases sitting between them.

The V call is TRBV6-5, the J call TRBJ2-5; unclear D gene. Germline CDR1 and CDR2: MNHEY and SVGAGI. Trimming removed 2 bases from V and 1 base from J, with 5 bases in between. The CDR3 contains 13 residues. The CDR3 coding sequence is TGTGCCAGCAGTTACCCAGGCCAAGAGACCCAGTACTTC. Translated, it gives CASSYPGQETQYF.

The chain combines TRBV9 with TRBJ2-3, with 13 bases matching TRBD2. Germline V lookup: CDR1 SGDLS, CDR2 YYNGEE. CDR3 size: 18 residues. Unmatched junction bases numbered 4, after V lost 0 bases and J lost 0 bases. The CDR3 sequence is CASSVGTSGGPSTDTQYF. Here the CDR3 DNA reads TGTGCCAGCAGCGTAGGGACTAGCGGGGGACCTAGCACAGATACGCAGTATTTT.

The J gene is TRBJ2-1, the V gene TRBV5-5; D is unresolved. The CDR3 contains 11 residues. V was pared by 4 bases and J by 9 bases, with 8 bases between. Germline loops: CDR1 SGHKS, CDR2 YYEKEE (reference sequence). CDR3 amino acids: CASSLTVEQFF. The CDR3 DNA follows: TGTGCCAGCAGCCTTACAGTTGAGCAGTTCTTC.

The chain combines TRBV14 with TRBJ1-3, with D uncertain. Germline V lookup: CDR1 SGHDN, CDR2 FVKESK. V was trimmed by 1 base and J by 0 bases, leaving 7 bases between them. The CDR3 has 15 amino acids. CDR3 sequence reads: CASSQGQFSGNTIYF. For the CDR3, the DNA is TGTGCCAGCAGCCAAGGACAATTCTCTGGAAACACCATATATTTT.

The gene calls are TRBV19 and TRBJ1-6, with D possibly matching TRBD1 (6 bases). The ends were cut back, 7 bases at V and 8 bases at J, with 18 bases in the middle. Germline V lookup: CDR1 LNHDA, CDR2 SQIVND (reference sequence). There are 15 residues in the CDR3. The CDR3 here is CASTPNRARYSPLHF. Written as DNA, the CDR3 is TGTGCCAGTACCCCAAACAGGGCACGTTATTCACCCCTCCACTTT.

V gene TRBV18 combines with J gene TRBJ2-1; 11 bases are a match to TRBD2. Germline lookup yields CDR1 KGHSH and CDR2 LQKENI. The CDR3 runs 14 residues. Unmatched junction bases numbered 2, after V lost 3 bases and J lost 7 bases. The CDR3 DNA sequence: TGTGCCAGCTCACCGCCTAGCGGGAGGAATGAGCAGTTCTTC. Translated, it gives CASSPPSGRNEQFF.

J is TRBJ1-2 and V is TRBV27; D gene unclear. The length of the CDR3 is 13 residues. Germline CDR1 MNHEY, CDR2 SMNVEV (reference sequence). V shed 2 bases and J shed 6 bases, with 10 bases lying between them. In DNA, the CDR3 is TGTGCCAGCAGTTTAGGCCAGTACAATGGCTACACCTTC. Translated: CASSLGQYNGYTF.